This T cell receptor beta chain is from a study of blood T cell repertoires in COVID-19. Looking at the study overall: Researchers got acute and convalescent COVID-19 samples from the United States, Italy and Spain. The analysed material was cDNA or gDNA that came from T cells, B-cell-depleted T cells, or PBMCs.

In the study's own analysis: Nucleated cell number was recorded as an estimate derived from reference gene primer amplification. The method was immunoSEQ multiplex PCR; TCRdb's version includes in-frame clones alone and lacks a portion of them. The V and J calls and clone size are taken from that table; D and trimming were inferred from the DNA. Of 200,000 or so clones in the sample, 84% were seen once. This CDR3 comprises 15 residues. The V segment lost 3 bases and the J segment 4 bases; nucleotides outside the gene matches: 4. Germline loops: CDR1 MDHEN, CDR2 SYDVKM. What was sequenced was peripheral blood. The sequence was obtained from a woman in her sixties or seventies with active or convalescent COVID-19. The V gene is TRBV28, the J gene TRBJ2-1, with 9 bases lining up with TRBD2. CDR3 sequence (DNA): TGTGCCAGCAGTTTCGCGGGAGGGACTTACAATGAGCAGTTCTTC. The encoded protein is CASSFAGGTYNEQFF.